The rows below give T cell receptor beta chains drawn from one sample of a study of T cell repertoires in cytomegalovirus infection. A single record per CDR3 protein comes from TCRdb applying MiXCR to the reads. The table shows about 530,000 distinct CDR3 sequences, with approximately 26% occurring only once. The sample consisted of PBMCs. These receptors were collected from a human donor in good health (CMV status not recorded). Some clones in this sample may be carry-over from other donors' samples. Each CDR3 is given with its conserved first and last residue. The D gene is left open where the match is weak. Clone size is stated in some rows and not others, as once, few, many or a class when expanded.

j_gene: TRBJ1-4
d_gene: NA
v_gene: TRBV29-1
abundance: NA
CDR3aa: CSVGEAIGEKLFF
CDR3nt: TGCAGCGTTGGAGAGGCGATCGGGGAAAAACTGTTTTTT

j_gene: TRBJ2-3
d_gene: TRBD1
v_gene: TRBV7-9
abundance: NA
CDR3aa: CASSSRGSTDTQYF
CDR3nt: TGTGCCAGCAGCTCCAGGGGGAGCACAGATACGCAGTATTTT

j_gene: TRBJ1-4
d_gene: NA
v_gene: TRBV14
abundance: NA
CDR3aa: CASSQHPAWGEGNEKLFF
CDR3nt: TGTGCCAGCAGCCAACACCCCGCGTGGGGCGAGGGGAATGAAAAACTGTTTTTT

j_gene: TRBJ1-1
d_gene: NA
v_gene: TRBV30
abundance: NA
CDR3aa: CAWSVYKDRGTFF
CDR3nt: TGTGCCTGGAGTGTATACAAGGACCGGGGGACTTTCTTT

j_gene: TRBJ1-1
d_gene: NA
v_gene: TRBV30
abundance: few
CDR3aa: CAWSVRSAEAFF
CDR3nt: TGTGCCTGGAGTGTGAGGTCGGCTGAAGCTTTCTTT

j_gene: TRBJ2-3
d_gene: NA
v_gene: TRBV6-2/TRBV6-3
abundance: NA
CDR3aa: CASSYSPPPRTDTQYF
CDR3nt: TGTGCCAGCAGTTACTCACCGCCTCCGCGCACAGATACGCAGTATTTT

j_gene: TRBJ1-1
d_gene: NA
v_gene: TRBV15
abundance: NA
CDR3aa: CATSGPGTQPLEAFF
CDR3nt: TGTGCCACCAGCGGACCCGGGACACAACCCCTCGAAGCTTTCTTT

j_gene: TRBJ2-7
d_gene: NA
v_gene: TRBV7-3
abundance: few
CDR3aa: CASSLGPGVLYEQYF
CDR3nt: TGTGCCAGCAGCTTAGGGCCAGGGGTATTGTACGAGCAGTACTTC

j_gene: TRBJ2-1
d_gene: TRBD2
v_gene: TRBV7-2
abundance: many
CDR3aa: CASSLTGLAPKFF
CDR3nt: TGTGCCAGCAGCTTAACCGGACTAGCCCCCAAGTTCTTC

j_gene: TRBJ2-1
d_gene: TRBD2
v_gene: TRBV20-1
abundance: NA
CDR3aa: CSARQRGGSYNEQFF
CDR3nt: TGCAGTGCTAGGCAGCGGGGGGGCTCCTACAATGAGCAGTTCTTC

j_gene: TRBJ1-5
d_gene: TRBD1
v_gene: TRBV24-1
abundance: NA
CDR3aa: CATGGGDQPQHF
CDR3nt: TGTGCCACCGGAGGGGGCGATCAGCCCCAGCATTTT

j_gene: TRBJ1-2
d_gene: TRBD1
v_gene: TRBV5-4
abundance: few
CDR3aa: CASSPLEGTGGFGYTF
CDR3nt: TGTGCCAGCAGCCCCCTGGAGGGGACAGGGGGCTTTGGCTACACCTTC

j_gene: TRBJ2-7
d_gene: TRBD2
v_gene: TRBV15
abundance: NA
CDR3aa: CATSTLAGVGGGEQYF
CDR3nt: TGTGCCACCAGCACCCTAGCGGGAGTAGGCGGGGGCGAGCAGTACTTC

j_gene: TRBJ1-5
d_gene: TRBD1
v_gene: TRBV11-2
abundance: few
CDR3aa: CASSFPPYGQGVGNQPQHF
CDR3nt: TGTGCCAGCAGCTTCCCCCCATATGGACAGGGGGTCGGCAATCAGCCCCAGCATTTT

j_gene: TRBJ1-2
d_gene: NA
v_gene: TRBV9
abundance: NA
CDR3aa: CASSVNGIESYGYTF
CDR3nt: TGTGCCAGCAGCGTAAACGGAATCGAAAGCTATGGCTACACCTTC

j_gene: TRBJ1-1
d_gene: TRBD1
v_gene: TRBV18
abundance: few
CDR3aa: CASSPDRATNTEAFF
CDR3nt: TGTGCCAGCTCACCTGACAGGGCGACGAACACTGAAGCTTTCTTT

j_gene: TRBJ2-1
d_gene: TRBD2
v_gene: TRBV27
abundance: NA
CDR3aa: CASSSGTSGMYLFF
CDR3nt: TGTGCCAGCAGTTCCGGGACTAGCGGGATGTACTTATTCTTC

j_gene: TRBJ1-1
d_gene: TRBD1
v_gene: TRBV12-3/TRBV12-4
abundance: NA
CDR3aa: CASRLQGGTEAFF
CDR3nt: TGTGCCAGCAGACTCCAGGGGGGCACTGAAGCTTTCTTT

j_gene: TRBJ1-1
d_gene: NA
v_gene: TRBV10-3
abundance: few
CDR3aa: CAIRRIPHTEAFF
CDR3nt: TGTGCCATCAGGCGAATCCCGCACACTGAAGCTTTCTTT

j_gene: TRBJ2-3
d_gene: TRBD2
v_gene: TRBV6-5
abundance: NA
CDR3aa: CASSYLAGDGDTQYF
CDR3nt: TGTGCCAGCAGTTACCTAGCGGGAGATGGAGATACGCAGTATTTT

j_gene: TRBJ2-2
d_gene: NA
v_gene: TRBV28
abundance: many
CDR3aa: CASSPRGTGELFF
CDR3nt: TGTGCCAGCAGTCCCAGGGGCACCGGGGAGCTGTTTTTT

j_gene: TRBJ2-2
d_gene: NA
v_gene: TRBV20-1
abundance: NA
CDR3aa: CSTSRVTGELFF
CDR3nt: TGCAGTACCTCACGTGTTACCGGGGAGCTGTTTTTT

j_gene: TRBJ2-4
d_gene: TRBD2
v_gene: TRBV30
abundance: once
CDR3aa: CAWSGEREAKNIQYF
CDR3nt: TGTGCCTGGAGTGGGGAGCGGGAGGCCAAAAACATTCAGTACTTC

j_gene: TRBJ2-4
d_gene: TRBD1
v_gene: TRBV20-1
abundance: NA
CDR3aa: CSAKTGGKNIQYF
CDR3nt: TGCAGTGCTAAAACAGGGGGAAAAAACATTCAGTACTTC

j_gene: TRBJ1-2
d_gene: NA
v_gene: TRBV7-9
abundance: few
CDR3aa: CASSPSFFSGNSDYGYTF
CDR3nt: TGTGCCAGCAGCCCATCTTTTTTCTCCGGGAATTCCGACTATGGCTACACCTTC

j_gene: TRBJ2-7
d_gene: NA
v_gene: TRBV6-8
abundance: NA
CDR3aa: CASSYGDDRPTSYEQYF
CDR3nt: TGTGCCAGCAGTTACGGGGACGACAGGCCCACCTCCTACGAGCAGTACTTC

j_gene: TRBJ1-5
d_gene: TRBD1
v_gene: TRBV12-3/TRBV12-4
abundance: few
CDR3aa: CASSLRTGYEPQHF
CDR3nt: TGTGCCAGCAGTTTACGGACAGGGTATGAGCCCCAGCATTTT

j_gene: TRBJ2-1
d_gene: TRBD2
v_gene: TRBV29-1
abundance: few
CDR3aa: CSVVGGGRANNEQFF
CDR3nt: TGCAGCGTTGTAGGAGGCGGGAGGGCCAACAATGAGCAGTTCTTC

j_gene: TRBJ1-2
d_gene: TRBD1
v_gene: TRBV19
abundance: few
CDR3aa: CASSTPDRVLLGYTF
CDR3nt: TGTGCCAGTAGTACTCCGGACAGGGTACTATTGGGCTACACCTTC

j_gene: TRBJ2-7
d_gene: TRBD1
v_gene: TRBV28
abundance: NA
CDR3aa: CASSPGDSSSYEQYF
CDR3nt: TGTGCCAGCAGTCCTGGGGACAGCTCCTCCTACGAGCAGTACTTC

j_gene: TRBJ2-2
d_gene: NA
v_gene: TRBV6-2/TRBV6-3
abundance: few
CDR3aa: CASSKFVNTGELFF
CDR3nt: TGTGCCAGCAGCAAATTCGTGAACACCGGGGAGCTGTTTTTT

j_gene: TRBJ1-1
d_gene: TRBD1
v_gene: TRBV7-2
abundance: NA
CDR3aa: CASSLGGAGGTEAFF
CDR3nt: TGTGCCAGCAGCTTAGGGGGCGCAGGGGGCACTGAAGCTTTCTTT

j_gene: TRBJ2-7
d_gene: NA
v_gene: TRBV6-2/TRBV6-3
abundance: NA
CDR3aa: CASSYGPTYEQYF
CDR3nt: TGTGCCAGCAGTTACGGGCCTACCTACGAGCAGTACTTC

j_gene: TRBJ2-3
d_gene: NA
v_gene: TRBV4-3
abundance: NA
CDR3aa: CASSQDWGAADTQYF
CDR3nt: TGCGCCAGCAGCCAAGATTGGGGGGCCGCAGATACGCAGTATTTT

j_gene: TRBJ2-2
d_gene: TRBD2
v_gene: TRBV12-3/TRBV12-4
abundance: many
CDR3aa: CASSLYVPGGANTGELFF
CDR3nt: TGTGCCAGCAGTTTATACGTTCCGGGAGGGGCGAACACCGGGGAGCTGTTTTTT

j_gene: TRBJ1-2
d_gene: TRBD1
v_gene: TRBV7-2
abundance: many
CDR3aa: CASSSETGVLYGYTF
CDR3nt: TGTGCCAGCAGCTCAGAGACAGGGGTCCTCTATGGCTACACCTTC

j_gene: TRBJ2-1
d_gene: NA
v_gene: TRBV12-3/TRBV12-4
abundance: many
CDR3aa: CASSGPGPVYNEQFF
CDR3nt: TGTGCCAGCAGTGGACCGGGGCCGGTATACAATGAGCAGTTCTTC

j_gene: TRBJ1-2
d_gene: TRBD1
v_gene: TRBV7-2
abundance: many
CDR3aa: CASSSRQGSGYTF
CDR3nt: TGTGCCAGCAGCTCCAGACAGGGAAGTGGCTACACCTTC

j_gene: TRBJ2-1
d_gene: NA
v_gene: TRBV7-8
abundance: many
CDR3aa: CASSLRTRDSDEQFF
CDR3nt: TGTGCCAGCAGCTTAAGAACCAGGGACTCCGATGAGCAGTTCTTC

j_gene: TRBJ1-1
d_gene: TRBD1
v_gene: TRBV7-2
abundance: many
CDR3aa: CASSLLIRGPNTEAFF
CDR3nt: TGTGCCAGCAGCTTACTCATCAGGGGGCCGAACACTGAAGCTTTCTTT

j_gene: TRBJ1-3
d_gene: TRBD1
v_gene: TRBV5-4
abundance: few
CDR3aa: CASSVGQVENTIYF
CDR3nt: TGTGCCAGCAGCGTGGGACAGGTAGAAAACACCATATATTTT

j_gene: TRBJ1-2
d_gene: NA
v_gene: TRBV15
abundance: few
CDR3aa: CATSRELRQLGYGYTF
CDR3nt: TGTGCCACCAGCAGAGAGCTTCGACAGCTCGGGTATGGCTACACCTTC

j_gene: TRBJ1-5
d_gene: NA
v_gene: TRBV12-3/TRBV12-4
abundance: few
CDR3aa: CASSQREGNQPQHF
CDR3nt: TGTGCCAGCAGTCAGCGAGAGGGCAATCAGCCCCAGCATTTT

j_gene: TRBJ2-5
d_gene: NA
v_gene: TRBV20-1
abundance: NA
CDR3aa: CSAIWTEETQYF
CDR3nt: TGCAGTGCCATATGGACAGAAGAGACCCAGTACTTC

j_gene: TRBJ2-1
d_gene: TRBD1
v_gene: TRBV24-1
abundance: NA
CDR3aa: CATSDRNRGAYNEQFF
CDR3nt: TGTGCCACCAGTGACCGTAACAGGGGAGCATACAATGAGCAGTTCTTC

j_gene: TRBJ2-3
d_gene: NA
v_gene: TRBV7-2
abundance: many
CDR3aa: CASSLRPPTDTQYF
CDR3nt: TGTGCCAGCAGCTTAAGACCACCCACAGATACGCAGTATTTT

j_gene: TRBJ1-5
d_gene: NA
v_gene: TRBV27
abundance: NA
CDR3aa: CASSWGDGSNQPQHF
CDR3nt: TGTGCCAGCAGTTGGGGGGACGGAAGCAATCAGCCCCAGCATTTT

j_gene: TRBJ2-5
d_gene: NA
v_gene: TRBV20-1
abundance: NA
CDR3aa: CSARPPHLTQETQYF
CDR3nt: TGCAGTGCTAGACCCCCCCACCTGACGCAAGAGACCCAGTACTTC

j_gene: TRBJ2-2
d_gene: NA
v_gene: TRBV19
abundance: few
CDR3aa: CASRRRTGELFF
CDR3nt: TGTGCCAGCAGGAGGCGGACCGGGGAGCTGTTTTTT

j_gene: TRBJ2-1
d_gene: NA
v_gene: TRBV7-8
abundance: few
CDR3aa: CASSPQLGDEQFF
CDR3nt: TGTGCCAGCAGCCCCCAGCTTGGCGATGAGCAGTTCTTC

j_gene: TRBJ2-7
d_gene: TRBD1
v_gene: TRBV29-1
abundance: NA
CDR3aa: CSVGDRSYEQYF
CDR3nt: TGCAGCGTTGGGGACAGGTCCTACGAGCAGTACTTC

j_gene: TRBJ2-1
d_gene: TRBD2
v_gene: TRBV9
abundance: few
CDR3aa: CASSVALAGVRPNEQFF
CDR3nt: TGTGCCAGCAGCGTAGCGCTAGCGGGAGTTCGACCCAATGAGCAGTTCTTC

j_gene: TRBJ2-1
d_gene: TRBD2
v_gene: TRBV7-6
abundance: many
CDR3aa: CASSPRLAGGPSNEQFF
CDR3nt: TGTGCCAGCAGCCCGCGACTAGCGGGAGGGCCCTCCAATGAGCAGTTCTTC